The T cell receptor (beta chain) under discussion was sequenced for a study of T cells in Graves' hyperthyroidism and ophthalmopathy. This clonotype was seen ten or more times. Amplified TCR beta CDR3 regions came from RNA transcripts. First-round RT-PCR with HTBI primers amplified the TCR CDR3 region. TCRdb reprocessed the multiplex PCR reads with MiXCR, giving one entry per CDR3 protein. The table has fewer than 750,000 distinct CDR3 sequences, around 13% seen once. Enrolled ophthalmopathy patients presented with a Clinical Activity Score of at least 3, a NOSPECS grade of at least 4, and disease duration under 3 months. Germline CDR1 SEHNR, CDR2 FQNEAQ (reference sequence). This CDR3 comprises 13 residues. V lost 5 bases and J 2 bases, leaving 9 bases between the germline ends.

The rearrangement links TRBV7-9 to TRBJ1-2; D is undetermined. This sequence was found in a woman aged 45 to 65 with Graves' ophthalmopathy. The sequencing sample was made of blood. The CDR3 nucleotides are TGTGCCAGCAGCCCAAACCGGAACTATGGCTACACCTTC. Its translation: CASSPNRNYGYTF.